These T cell receptor beta chains were read from a single sample in a study of cytomegalovirus exposure and HLA in healthy donors. Only in-frame clones appear in the TCRdb table, and some are missing; sequencing was by immunoSEQ multiplex PCR. This table holds more than 130,000 clones, around 81% found once. Sequencing was done on a sample of PBMCs. The receptors derive from a man aged 35-49 years in good health and CMV-seropositive. Each CDR3 is given with its conserved first and last residue. A D gene is named only where the DNA matches it firmly. Clone size, where shown, is once, few, many, or a class for clones that have expanded.

d_call j_call v_call clone_size cdr3_nt cdr3_aa
TRBD2 TRBJ2-5 TRBV30 - TGTGCCTGGGCTTCGGGGGGTAAAGAGACCCAGTACTTC CAWASGGKETQYF
- TRBJ2-1 TRBV7-2 - TGTGCCAGCAGCTTAGGGTTTCGGGGGGCCGAGCAGTTCTTC CASSLGFRGAEQFF
TRBD1 TRBJ2-7 TRBV7-2 - TGTGCCAGCAGCTTCCAGGACAGGGCACCCTACGAGCAGTACTTC CASSFQDRAPYEQYF
TRBD2 TRBJ2-1 TRBV5-1 - TGCGCCAGCAGCACCACATTACGCGGGAGGGCCACCAATGAGCAGTTCTTC CASSTTLRGRATNEQFF
- TRBJ2-2 TRBV27 - TGTGCCAGCAGTTCCGCTAGTCGGTCCGGGGAGCTGTTTTTT CASSSASRSGELFF
- TRBJ2-3 TRBV25-1 - TGTGCCAGCAGTGACCCAGGGCGGACGCAGTATTTT CASSDPGRTQYF
- TRBJ2-2 TRBV10-2 - TGCGCCAGCAGTGAGTCGGGGGCCACCGGGGAGCTGTTTTTT CASSESGATGELFF
TRBD1 TRBJ1-2 TRBV5-6 - TGTGCCAGCAGCAGGCGGACAGGGAGCTTTGGCTACACCTTC CASSRRTGSFGYTF
- TRBJ1-3 TRBV28 - TGTGCCAGCAGGGACCAGGGCATCGGAAACACCATATATTTT CASRDQGIGNTIYF
TRBD1 TRBJ2-1 TRBV6-6 - TGTGCCAGCAGTAGACAGGGGAGTGGATACGAGCAGTTCTTC CASSRQGSGYEQFF
TRBD1 TRBJ2-7 TRBV19 few TGTGCCAGTGGGACAGGGATCCCCTACGAGCAGTACTTC CASGTGIPYEQYF
- TRBJ2-1 TRBV5-6 - TGTGCCAGCAGTTCTAACGCCAAGGAGCAGTTCTTC CASSSNAKEQFF
TRBD1 TRBJ2-7 TRBV15 few TGTGCCACCAGCCGGGACAGGGGGCTAGAGTACTTC CATSRDRGLEYF
TRBD2 TRBJ2-7 TRBV5-1 few TGCGCCAGCAGCTTTCTAGCGGGAGAGGCTGGGGAGCAGTACTTC CASSFLAGEAGEQYF
- TRBJ2-6 TRBV4-3 once TGCGCCAGCAGCCAAGATGTAACACGCTCTGGGGCCAACGTCCTGACTTTC CASSQDVTRSGANVLTF
TRBD2 TRBJ2-7 TRBV7-9 - TGTGCCAGCAGCTTAATTAGCGGGGGAGAGCAGTACTTC CASSLISGGEQYF
TRBD1 TRBJ2-7 TRBV7-6 - TGTGCCAGCAGCCCCTTAGGGGGACAGGGGGCAGACGAGCAGTACTTC CASSPLGGQGADEQYF
TRBD1 TRBJ1-2 TRBV19 - TGTGCCAGTAGTATACTGACAGGGGGCGGGTATGGCTACACCTTC CASSILTGGGYGYTF
- TRBJ2-5 TRBV6-1 - TGTGCCAGCAGCAGGGTCCAAGAGACCCAGTACTTC CASSRVQETQYF
TRBD1 TRBJ1-1 TRBV27 - TGTGCCAGCAGTTCCGCGTCCTCAGGGGGGACTGAAGCTTTCTTT CASSSASSGGTEAFF
- TRBJ1-1 TRBV28 - TGTGCCAGCCCTCCGTCCGGGCCGGGACACACCGAGAACACTGAAGCTTTCTTT CASPPSGPGHTENTEAFF
TRBD1 TRBJ1-1 TRBV18 - TGTGCCAGCTCACCCGGGACAGGTTTAGACACTGAAGCTTTCTTT CASSPGTGLDTEAFF
- TRBJ1-3 TRBV19 - TGTGCCAGTAGTATCGCGGCAGCAGGAAACACCATATATTTT CASSIAAAGNTIYF
- TRBJ2-3 TRBV9 - TGTGCCAGCAGCGTAGTTACAGACACAGATACGCAGTATTTT CASSVVTDTDTQYF
- TRBJ2-1 TRBV5-1 - TGCGCCAGCAGCTTGGGCGGTTTTAGCAATGAGCAGTTCTTC CASSLGGFSNEQFF
TRBD1 TRBJ1-1 TRBV6-5 - TGTGCCAGCAGTCGCACAGGGGTAACAGCTTTCTTT CASSRTGVTAFF
TRBD2 TRBJ2-3 TRBV5-1 few TGCGCCAGCAACTCCGGACTAGCGGGAGGATCCGCCACAGATACGCAGTATTTT CASNSGLAGGSATDTQYF
- TRBJ2-7 TRBV5-1 - TGCGCCAGCAAAACAGGGAACTCCTACGAGCAGTACTTC CASKTGNSYEQYF
TRBD2 TRBJ2-1 TRBV6-6 - TGTGCCAGCAGGGGGGGAGGGGTCAATGAGCAGTTCTTC CASRGGGVNEQFF